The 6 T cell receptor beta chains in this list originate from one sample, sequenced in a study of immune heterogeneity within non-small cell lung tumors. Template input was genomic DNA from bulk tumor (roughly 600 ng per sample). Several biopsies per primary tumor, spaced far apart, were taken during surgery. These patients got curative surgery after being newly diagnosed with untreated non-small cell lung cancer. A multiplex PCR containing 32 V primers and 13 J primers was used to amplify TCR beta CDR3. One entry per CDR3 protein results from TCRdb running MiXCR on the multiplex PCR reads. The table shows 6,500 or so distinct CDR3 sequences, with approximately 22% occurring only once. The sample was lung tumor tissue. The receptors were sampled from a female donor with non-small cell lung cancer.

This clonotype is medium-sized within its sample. The CDR3 DNA reads TGTGCCAGCAGGGTCGGACGAGGGGAGGGGGCTTTCTTT. It translates to CASRVGRGEGAFF. The rearrangement joins TRBV6-1 to TRBJ1-1; D perhaps matches TRBD1 (5 bases). The germline CDR1 and CDR2 sequences are MNHNS and SASEGT. With 6 bases removed from V and 11 bases from J, the gap between germline ends came to 19 bases. The CDR3 is made up of 13 amino acids.

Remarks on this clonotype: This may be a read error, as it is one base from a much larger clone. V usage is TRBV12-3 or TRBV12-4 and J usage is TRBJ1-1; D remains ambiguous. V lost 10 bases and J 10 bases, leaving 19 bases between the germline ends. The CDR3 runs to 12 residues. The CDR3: CAISSGVLGAFF. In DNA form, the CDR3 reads TGTGCCATCAGCTCGGGAGTCCTGGGAGCTTTCTTT.

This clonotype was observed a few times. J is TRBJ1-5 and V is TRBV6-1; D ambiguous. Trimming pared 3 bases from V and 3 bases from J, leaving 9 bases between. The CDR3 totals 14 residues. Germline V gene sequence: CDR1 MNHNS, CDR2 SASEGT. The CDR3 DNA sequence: TGTGCCAGCAGTGATTCCGGGCCCAATCAGCCCCAGCATTTT. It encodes CASSDSGPNQPQHF.

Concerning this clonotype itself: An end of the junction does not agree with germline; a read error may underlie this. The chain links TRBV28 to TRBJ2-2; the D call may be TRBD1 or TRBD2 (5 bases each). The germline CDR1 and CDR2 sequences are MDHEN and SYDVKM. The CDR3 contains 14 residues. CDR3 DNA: TGTGCCAGTAAGGAGCGGAGCAACACCGGGGCGCTGTTTTTT. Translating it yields CASKERSNTGALFF.

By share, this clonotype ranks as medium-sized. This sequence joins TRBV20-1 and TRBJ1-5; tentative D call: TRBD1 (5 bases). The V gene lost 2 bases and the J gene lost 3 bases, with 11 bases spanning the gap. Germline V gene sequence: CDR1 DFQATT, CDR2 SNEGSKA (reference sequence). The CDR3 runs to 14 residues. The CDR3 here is CSARRDEHNQPQHF. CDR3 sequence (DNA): TGCAGTGCTAGACGGGACGAGCACAATCAGCCCCAGCATTTT.

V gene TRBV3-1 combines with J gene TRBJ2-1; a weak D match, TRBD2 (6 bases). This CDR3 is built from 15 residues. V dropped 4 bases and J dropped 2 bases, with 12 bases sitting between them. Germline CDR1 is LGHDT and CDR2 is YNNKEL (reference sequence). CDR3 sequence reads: CASSPRLEAYNEQFF. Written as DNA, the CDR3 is TGTGCCAGCAGCCCCCGACTAGAAGCCTACAATGAGCAGTTCTTC.